This T cell receptor beta chain is from a study of blood T cells in healthy people across ages (dated by TCRdb to 2014 to 2015). Notes on the research overall: Template switching captured roughly one uniquely barcoded TCR beta cDNA molecule per two T cells in model experiments. Age-related changes in TCR beta repertoire diversity were measured in the study by deep sequencing normalized with unique cDNA molecular identifiers. The donors were split into four age groups: young (average approximately 16 years), middle-aged (around 37), aged (around 67) and long-lived (approximately 80). Two additional independent replicas of 1 million unique cDNA reads from the same blood draw were analyzed for two donors (one aged 18 to 30 and one aged 80 or older).

V loses 1 base, J loses 1 base, and the germline ends lie 8 bases apart. CDR1 and CDR2 are read off the germline V gene as SGHAT and FQNNGV. From the cysteine through the phenylalanine, the CDR3 covers 14 amino acids. Kept here is only the CDR3 DNA, which spans 42 bases and is read in frame from base 1. This clonotype was seen only a few times. There is no known antigen for this receptor. No base quality information exists; no much larger clone differs at one position. Paper-wide results and their limitations: Compared with the aged group, the long-lived group had more naive CD4+ T cells, fewer expanded clones and increased TCR diversity, a pattern suggesting age selection. Since profiling was done on bulk unsorted PBMCs, naive and antigen-experienced compartments could not be conclusively compared. Observed TCR beta diversity correlated strongly with the percentage of naive T cells measured by flow cytometry. Estimates of total diversity from one million sequenced T cells were regarded as lower bounds and underestimates. As age increased, observed TCR beta diversity per million T cells dropped in a roughly linear way, and a significant reduction was already evident by age roughly 40. Because the CMV infection status of the donors was unknown, age-related changes in expanded clonotypes may potentially have been confounded.

The protocol used for the library was 5' RACE. Instrument used: Illumina HiSeq 2500. A second about 7 to 12 cycle PCR used a sample-barcoded 5' primer and a J-beta primer mix. A template-switch 5' adaptor carrying 12 random nucleotides introduced a unique molecular identifier onto each TCR beta cDNA molecule. Each sample yielded at least 3 million CDR3-containing paired-end reads. First-strand cDNA synthesis was performed from all RNA using the Mint cDNA synthesis kit, with priming by a TRBC-specific oligonucleotide. Following uracil-DNA glycosylase treatment, a first 18-cycle PCR with universal primers M1SS and BC2_uni_R was performed on all cDNA. For the original study's pipeline: Normalization of each sample was performed by random selection of 1 million high-quality reads, each carrying a distinct molecular identifier. Reads with shared molecular identifiers were discarded instead of being binned into consensus sequences. MiTCR, run with a Q25 quality threshold and the strictest error-elimination algorithm, handled CDR3 identification, clonotype clustering and error correction. A nonparametric unseen species model with Euler transformation was used to estimate lower-bound total TCR beta diversity. In TCRdb, the public reads were trimmed at Q25 with fastp and aligned with MiXCR, with productive beta chains retained. Each record represents a unique CDR3 protein, reported with the most common genes and DNA among its rows. V and J calls and clone size were set by TCRdb, not the authors. The table for this sample lists about 1 million distinct CDR3 sequences; approximately 25% of them were counted only once. Clones ranked in the top ten supply about 0.72% of the sample.

The donors were some 39 Caucasian individuals from Russia, aged 6 to 90 years, who were systemically healthy. Roughly 10 milliliters of peripheral blood were drawn from each donor into EDTA-treated Vacutainer tubes. Ficoll-Paque density-gradient centrifugation was used to isolate PBMCs, with at least 6.5 million per sample. Trizol reagent was used to extract total RNA from the PBMCs, yielding at least 5.5 micrograms per sample. For every donor, an aliquot of PBMCs went through flow cytometry to measure the percentages of naive CD45RAhigh/CD27high T cells. These data were also filed under a second study, of T cells of mothers and their children. That second publication adds: Nine systemically healthy Caucasian individuals served as donors, namely three mothers together with their six children. cDNA synthesis consumed the entire amount of extracted RNA, loaded at around 1.5 ug RNA in each 15 ul reaction. In the second PCR, the M1S primer added sample barcodes and 2-4 random nucleotides. Over 8.5 million TCR beta CDR3 reads came from each mother, compared with some 3 million reads from each child. In both related and unrelated pairs, thymic selection shapes the output of TCR recombination in a similar way, with inherited differences having only a minor effect. Normalized repertoire overlap in related mother-child pairs was always slightly higher than in unrelated mother-child pairs, but the difference was never significant. No persistent microchimeric T cell clones were detected, at a sensitivity of about 100 clones per million clonotypes. The study used deep NGS to compare TCR beta repertoires of mothers and children, seeking features distinguishing related mother-child pairs from unrelated individuals. Mothers averaged 40 +/- 4 years of age and children averaged roughly 12 +/- 4 years. After adapter ligation with NEBNext reagents, the libraries were sequenced on Illumina HiSeq 2000 with 100+100 nt paired-end reads. To prevent cross-contamination, the mother and child libraries were prepared a month apart and were sequenced in separate runs. Each donor had between roughly 450,000 and 2,300,000 distinct TCR beta clonotypes identified. Naive TCR beta clonotypes were estimated from low-frequency clonotypes matched to each donor's FACS-determined naive share, without sorting.

The sequenced material came from blood. The TCR originated in a girl aged 2 to 10 in good health. Here the chain combines TRBV11-2 and TRBJ2-7; confidence is insufficient to name the D gene. The CDR3 region reads CASSLVLGSYEQYF. The sequence in DNA is TGTGCCAGCAGCTTAGTCCTAGGTTCCTACGAGCAGTACTTC.